This TCR beta chain derives from a study of control samples from healthy donors and cancer patients. TCRdb's copy holds only in-frame clones and misses some; the assay was immunoSEQ multiplex PCR. Of about 92,000 clones in the sample, roughly four fifths were seen once. This CDR3 is built from 14 residues. The germline V gene encodes CDR1 SQVTM and CDR2 ANQGSEA. Between the trimmed V and J ends, which lost 4 bases and 1 base, there was a span of 12 bases. This TCR derives from a woman aged 55-70 years in good health. The genes are TRBV29-1 and TRBJ2-3; D perhaps matches TRBD1 (5 bases). Sequencing was performed on blood. Here the CDR3 DNA reads TGCAGCGTTGGACAGTTATGGGGCACAGATACGCAGTATTTT. Translation: CSVGQLWGTDTQYF.